This T cell receptor beta chain originates from a study of a mutant IDH1 vaccine in newly diagnosed glioma. As for the study in general: A roughly 60% male, 37.5% female split and a mean age of about 44 years characterized treated patients. Previous treatment comprised radiotherapy, temozolomide, or both, mostly both. V12 fell at week 35 and V13, the study end, at week 47.

As for time point: week 35, safety follow-up. Vaccinated patients received 300 ug of mutant IDH1 20-mer peptide per dose, with topical imiquimod. Across weeks 1, 3, 5, 7, 11, 15, 19 and 23, patients received a vaccination each time, eight in all. Clones were read by immunoSEQ multiplex PCR, and TCRdb kept only the in-frame ones, dropping some. The table lists 50,000 to 70,000 clones, roughly 90% of them singletons. This clone was counted a few times. Its antigen is not identified. Trimming left V 6 bases short and J 3 bases short, with 11 bases between. Germline assignment: CDR1 SNHLY and CDR2 FYNNEI. The CDR3 covers 13 residues.

The source was PBMCs, collected from a glioma patient whose treatment included an IDH1 peptide vaccine. The sequence was collected from a man in his forties with glioma. The J gene is TRBJ1-2, the V gene TRBV2; a weak D match, TRBD1 (6 bases). The CDR3 protein is CASRTQGHYGYTF. As DNA, the CDR3 is TGTGCCAGCAGAACACAGGGCCACTATGGCTACACCTTC.